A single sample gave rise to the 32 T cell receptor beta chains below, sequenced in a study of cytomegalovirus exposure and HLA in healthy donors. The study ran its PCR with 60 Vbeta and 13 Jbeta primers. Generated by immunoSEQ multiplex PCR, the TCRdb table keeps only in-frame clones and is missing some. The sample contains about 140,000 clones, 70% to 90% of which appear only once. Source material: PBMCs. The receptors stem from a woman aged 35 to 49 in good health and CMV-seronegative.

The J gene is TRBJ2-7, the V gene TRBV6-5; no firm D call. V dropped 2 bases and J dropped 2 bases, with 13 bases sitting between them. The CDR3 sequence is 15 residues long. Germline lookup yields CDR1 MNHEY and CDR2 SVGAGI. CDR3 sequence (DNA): TGTGCCAGCAGTTACCAACCAGGTTCCCCCTACGAGCAGTACTTC. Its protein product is CASSYQPGSPYEQYF.

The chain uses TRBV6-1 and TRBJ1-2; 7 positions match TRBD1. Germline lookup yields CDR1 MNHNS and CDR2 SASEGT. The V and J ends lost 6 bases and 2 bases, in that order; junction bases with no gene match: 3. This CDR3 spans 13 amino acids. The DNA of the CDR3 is TGTGCCAGCAGGGGGGACAGCAACTATGGCTACACCTTC. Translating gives CASRGDSNYGYTF.

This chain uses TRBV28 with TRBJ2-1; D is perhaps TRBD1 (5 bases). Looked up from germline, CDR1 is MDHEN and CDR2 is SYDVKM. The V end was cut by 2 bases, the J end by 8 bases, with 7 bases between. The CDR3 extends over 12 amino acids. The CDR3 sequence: CASSLQGYEQFF. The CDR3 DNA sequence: TGTGCCAGCAGTTTACAGGGATATGAGCAGTTCTTC. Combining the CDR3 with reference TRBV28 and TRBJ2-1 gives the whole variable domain DVKVTQSSRYLVKRTGEKVFLECVQDMDHENMFWYRQDPGLGLRLIYFSYDVKMKEKGDIPEGYSVSREKKERFSLILESASTNQTSMYLCASSLQGYEQFFGPGTRLTVL.

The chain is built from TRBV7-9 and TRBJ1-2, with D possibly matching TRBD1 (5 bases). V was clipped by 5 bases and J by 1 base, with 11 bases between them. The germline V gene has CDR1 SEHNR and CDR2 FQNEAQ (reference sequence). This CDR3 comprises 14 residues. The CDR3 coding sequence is TGTGCCAGCAGCCTAGGGACTGTTAACTATGGCTACACCTTC. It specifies CASSLGTVNYGYTF.

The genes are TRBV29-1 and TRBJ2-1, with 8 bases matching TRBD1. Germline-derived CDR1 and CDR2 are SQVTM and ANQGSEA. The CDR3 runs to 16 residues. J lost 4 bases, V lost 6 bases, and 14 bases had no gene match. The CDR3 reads CSVTGSDRGVYNEQFF. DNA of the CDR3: TGCAGCGTCACGGGGTCTGACAGGGGAGTATACAATGAGCAGTTCTTC.

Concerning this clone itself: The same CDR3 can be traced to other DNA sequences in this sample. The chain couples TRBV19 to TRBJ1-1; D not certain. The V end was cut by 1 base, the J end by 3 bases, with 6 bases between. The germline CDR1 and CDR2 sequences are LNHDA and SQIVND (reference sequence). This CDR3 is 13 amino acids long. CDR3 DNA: TGTGCCAGTAGTATAGCGGGGTACACTGAAGCTTTCTTT. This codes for CASSIAGYTEAFF.

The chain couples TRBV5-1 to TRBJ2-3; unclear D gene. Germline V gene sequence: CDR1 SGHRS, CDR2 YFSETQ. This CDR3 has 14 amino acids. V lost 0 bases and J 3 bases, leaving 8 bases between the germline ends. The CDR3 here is CASSLAQETDTQYF. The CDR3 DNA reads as TGCGCCAGCAGCTTGGCACAAGAAACAGATACGCAGTATTTT.

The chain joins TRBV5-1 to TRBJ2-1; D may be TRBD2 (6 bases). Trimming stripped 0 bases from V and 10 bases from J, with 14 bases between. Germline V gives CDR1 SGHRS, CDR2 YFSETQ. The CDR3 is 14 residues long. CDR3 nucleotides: TGCGCCAGCAGCTTGGGACTAGAGAGCGGAGAGCAGTTCTTC. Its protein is CASSLGLESGEQFF.

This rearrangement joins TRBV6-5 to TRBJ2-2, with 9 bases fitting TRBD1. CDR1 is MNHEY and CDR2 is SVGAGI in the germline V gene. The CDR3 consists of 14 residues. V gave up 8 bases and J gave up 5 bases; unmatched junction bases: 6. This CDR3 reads CASSPDRGTGELFF. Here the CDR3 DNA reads TGTGCCAGCTCACCGGACAGGGGAACCGGGGAGCTGTTTTTT.

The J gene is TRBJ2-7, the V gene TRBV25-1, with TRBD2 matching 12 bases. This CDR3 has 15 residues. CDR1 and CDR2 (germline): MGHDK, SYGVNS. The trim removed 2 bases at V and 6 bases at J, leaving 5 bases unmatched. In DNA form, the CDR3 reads TGTGCCAGCAGTGAAAGACTAGCGGGAGAGGTCGAGCAGTACTTC. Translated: CASSERLAGEVEQYF.

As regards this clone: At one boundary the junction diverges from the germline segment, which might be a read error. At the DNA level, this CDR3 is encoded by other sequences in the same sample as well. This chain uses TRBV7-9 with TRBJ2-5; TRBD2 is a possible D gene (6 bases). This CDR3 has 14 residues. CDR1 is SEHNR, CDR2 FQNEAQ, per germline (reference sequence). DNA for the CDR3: TGTGCCAGCAGCTTAGCACTAGCTGGAGAGACTCAGTACTTC. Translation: CASSLALAGETQYF.

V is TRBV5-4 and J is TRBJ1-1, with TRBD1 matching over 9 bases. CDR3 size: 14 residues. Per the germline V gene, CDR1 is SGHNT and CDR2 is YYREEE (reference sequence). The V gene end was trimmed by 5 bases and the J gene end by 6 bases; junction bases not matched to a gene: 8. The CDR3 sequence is CASRPGQGLPEAFF. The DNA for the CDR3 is TGTGCCAGCAGGCCGGGACAGGGTCTCCCTGAAGCTTTCTTT. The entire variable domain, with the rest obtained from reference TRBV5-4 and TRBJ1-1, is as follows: ETGVTQSPTHLIKTRGQQVTLRCSSQSGHNTVSWYQQALGQGPQFIFQYYREEENGRGNFPPRFSGLQFPNYSSELNVNALELDDSALYLCASRPGQGLPEAFFGQGTRLTVV.

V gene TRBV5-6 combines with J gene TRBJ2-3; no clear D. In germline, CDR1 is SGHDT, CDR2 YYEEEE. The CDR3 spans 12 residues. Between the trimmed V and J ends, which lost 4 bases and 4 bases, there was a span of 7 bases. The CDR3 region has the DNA TGTGCCAGCAGCCTAATTTCAGATACGCAGTATTTT. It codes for CASSLISDTQYF.

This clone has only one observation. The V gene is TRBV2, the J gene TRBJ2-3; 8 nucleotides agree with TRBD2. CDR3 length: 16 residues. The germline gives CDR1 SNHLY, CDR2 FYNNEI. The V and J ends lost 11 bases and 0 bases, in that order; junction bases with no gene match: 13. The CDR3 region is CAGQIRLAGSTDTQYF. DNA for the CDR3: TGTGCCGGGCAAATAAGGCTAGCGGGTAGCACAGATACGCAGTATTTT.

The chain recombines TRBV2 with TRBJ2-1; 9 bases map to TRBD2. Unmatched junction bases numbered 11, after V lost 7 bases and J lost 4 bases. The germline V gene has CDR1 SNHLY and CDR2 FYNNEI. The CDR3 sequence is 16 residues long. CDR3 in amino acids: CASIGLAGMLYNEQFF. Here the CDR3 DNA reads TGTGCCAGCATCGGTCTAGCGGGAATGCTGTACAATGAGCAGTTCTTC.

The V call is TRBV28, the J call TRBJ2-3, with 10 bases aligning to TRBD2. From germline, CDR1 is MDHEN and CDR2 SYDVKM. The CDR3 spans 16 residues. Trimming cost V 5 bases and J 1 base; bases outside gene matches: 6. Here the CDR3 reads CASSPLLAGGTDTQYF. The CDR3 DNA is TGTGCCAGCAGTCCCCTCCTAGCGGGAGGCACAGATACGCAGTATTTT.

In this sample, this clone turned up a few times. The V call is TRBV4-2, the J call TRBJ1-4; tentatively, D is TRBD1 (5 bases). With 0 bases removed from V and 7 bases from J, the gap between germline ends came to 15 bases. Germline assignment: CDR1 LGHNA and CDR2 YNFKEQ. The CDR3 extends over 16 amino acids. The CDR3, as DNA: TGTGCCAGCAGCCAAGAAGTTCGGGGGATAAGTGAAAAACTGTTTTTT. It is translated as CASSQEVRGISEKLFF.

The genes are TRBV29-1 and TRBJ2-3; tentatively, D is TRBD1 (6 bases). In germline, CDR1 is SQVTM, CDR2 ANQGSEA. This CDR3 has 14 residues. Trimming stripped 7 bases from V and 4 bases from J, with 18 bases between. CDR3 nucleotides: TGCAGCGGAGAAGGGGGAGTAGGATCAGATACGCAGTATTTT. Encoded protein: CSGEGGVGSDTQYF.

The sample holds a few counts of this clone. DNA for the CDR3: TGCGCCAGCAGCGAAGTTAGACTAGCGGGAGCCAAAAACATTCAGTACTTC. Translating gives CASSEVRLAGAKNIQYF. The chain employs TRBV4-1 and TRBJ2-4, with TRBD2 matching 10 bases. V lost 5 bases to trimming and J lost 0 bases; unmatched junction nucleotides: 7. There are 17 residues in the CDR3. CDR1 is MGHRA and CDR2 is YSYEKL in the germline V gene.

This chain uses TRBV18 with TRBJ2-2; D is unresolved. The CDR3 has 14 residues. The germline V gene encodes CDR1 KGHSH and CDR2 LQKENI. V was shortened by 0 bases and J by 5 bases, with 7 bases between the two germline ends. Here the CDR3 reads CASSPPVETGELFF. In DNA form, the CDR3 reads TGTGCCAGCTCACCACCGGTGGAGACCGGGGAGCTGTTTTTT.

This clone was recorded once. CDR3 in amino acids: CATSPDRVLTTDTQYF. The CDR3 DNA reads TGTGCCACCAGCCCAGACAGGGTCCTGACCACAGATACGCAGTATTTT. The chain employs TRBV15 and TRBJ2-3, with 7 nucleotides matching TRBD1. CDR1 is LNHNV, CDR2 YYDKDF, per germline (reference sequence). V was pared by 5 bases and J by 2 bases, with 10 bases of the junction left unmatched. The CDR3 runs 16 residues.

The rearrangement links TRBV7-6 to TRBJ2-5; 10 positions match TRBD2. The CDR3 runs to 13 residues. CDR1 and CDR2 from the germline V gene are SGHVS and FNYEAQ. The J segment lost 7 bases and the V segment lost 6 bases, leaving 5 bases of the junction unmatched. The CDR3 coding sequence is TGTGCCAGCAGACAAGCGGGAGGGGGGACCCAGTACTTC. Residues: CASRQAGGGTQYF. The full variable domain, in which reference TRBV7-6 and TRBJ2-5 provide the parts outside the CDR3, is GAGVSQSPRYKVTKRGQDVALRCDPISGHVSLYWYRQALGQGPEFLTYFNYEAQQDKSGLPNDRFSAERPEGSISTLTIQRTEQRDSAMYRCASRQAGGGTQYFGPGTRLLVL.

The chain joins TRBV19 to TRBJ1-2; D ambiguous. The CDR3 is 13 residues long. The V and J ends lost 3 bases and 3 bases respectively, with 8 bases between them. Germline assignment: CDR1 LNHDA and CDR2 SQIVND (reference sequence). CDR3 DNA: TGTGCCAGTAGTATTCAGGTATACTATGGCTACACCTTC. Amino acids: CASSIQVYYGYTF.

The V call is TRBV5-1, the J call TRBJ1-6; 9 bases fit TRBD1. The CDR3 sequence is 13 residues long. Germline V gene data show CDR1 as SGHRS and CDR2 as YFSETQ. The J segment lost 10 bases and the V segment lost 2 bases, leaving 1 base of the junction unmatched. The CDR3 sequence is CASSFGQGSPLHF. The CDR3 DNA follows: TGCGCCAGCAGCTTCGGACAGGGGTCACCCCTCCACTTT.

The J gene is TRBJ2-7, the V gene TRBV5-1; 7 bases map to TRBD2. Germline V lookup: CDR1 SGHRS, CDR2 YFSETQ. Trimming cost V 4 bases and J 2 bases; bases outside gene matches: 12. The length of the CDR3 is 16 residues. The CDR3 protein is CASSRDPGLNPYEQYF. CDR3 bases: TGCGCCAGCAGCCGGGACCCGGGACTAAACCCCTACGAGCAGTACTTC.

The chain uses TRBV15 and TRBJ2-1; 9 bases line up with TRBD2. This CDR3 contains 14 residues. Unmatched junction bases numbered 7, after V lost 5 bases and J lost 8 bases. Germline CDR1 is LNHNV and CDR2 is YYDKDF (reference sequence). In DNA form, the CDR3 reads TGTGCCACCAGCGTTAGCGGGAGCGGGTATGAGCAGTTCTTC. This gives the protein CATSVSGSGYEQFF.

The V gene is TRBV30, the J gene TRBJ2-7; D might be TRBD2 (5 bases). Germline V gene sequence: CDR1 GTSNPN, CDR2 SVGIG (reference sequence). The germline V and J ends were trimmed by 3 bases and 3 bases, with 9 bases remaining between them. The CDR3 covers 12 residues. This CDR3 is CAWSLAGYEQYF. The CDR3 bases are TGTGCCTGGAGCCTAGCAGGCTACGAGCAGTACTTC. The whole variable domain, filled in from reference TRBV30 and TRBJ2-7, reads SQTIHQWPATLVQPVGSPLSLECTVEGTSNPNLYWYRQAAGRGLQLLFYSVGIGQISSEVPQNLSASRPQDRQFILSSKKLLLSDSGFYLCAWSLAGYEQYFGPGTRLTVT.

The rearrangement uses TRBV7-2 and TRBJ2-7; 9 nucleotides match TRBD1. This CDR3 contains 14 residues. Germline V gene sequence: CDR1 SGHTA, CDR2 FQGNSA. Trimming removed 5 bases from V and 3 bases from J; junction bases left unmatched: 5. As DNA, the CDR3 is TGTGCCAGCAGCCCAGACAGGGGGTTCTACGAGCAGTACTTC. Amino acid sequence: CASSPDRGFYEQYF.

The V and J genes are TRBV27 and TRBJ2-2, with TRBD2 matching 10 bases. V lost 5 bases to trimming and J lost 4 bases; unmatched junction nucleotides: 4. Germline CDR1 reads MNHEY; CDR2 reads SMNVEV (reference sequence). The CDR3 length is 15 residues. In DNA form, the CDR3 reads TGTGCCAGCAGTCAAGCGGGAGGGCCCACCGGGGAGCTGTTTTTT. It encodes CASSQAGGPTGELFF.

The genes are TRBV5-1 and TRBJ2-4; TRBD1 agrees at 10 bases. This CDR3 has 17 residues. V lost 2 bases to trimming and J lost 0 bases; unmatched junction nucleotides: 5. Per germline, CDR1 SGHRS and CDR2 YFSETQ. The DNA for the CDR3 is TGCGCCAGCAGCTTCCAGACAGGGGGCGCAGCCAAAAACATTCAGTACTTC. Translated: CASSFQTGGAAKNIQYF.

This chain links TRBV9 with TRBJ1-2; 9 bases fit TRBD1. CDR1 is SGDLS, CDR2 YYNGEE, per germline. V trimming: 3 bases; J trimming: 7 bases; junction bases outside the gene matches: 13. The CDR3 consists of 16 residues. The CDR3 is CASSAGGGQGRGGYTF. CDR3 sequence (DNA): TGTGCCAGCAGCGCCGGAGGTGGACAGGGGAGAGGTGGCTACACCTTC.

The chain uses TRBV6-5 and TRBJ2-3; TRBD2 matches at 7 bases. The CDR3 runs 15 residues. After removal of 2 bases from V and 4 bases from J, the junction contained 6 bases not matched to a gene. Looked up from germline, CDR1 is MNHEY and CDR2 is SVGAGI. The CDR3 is CASSYTGLVPDTQYF. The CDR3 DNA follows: TGTGCCAGCAGTTACACTGGACTAGTCCCAGATACGCAGTATTTT.